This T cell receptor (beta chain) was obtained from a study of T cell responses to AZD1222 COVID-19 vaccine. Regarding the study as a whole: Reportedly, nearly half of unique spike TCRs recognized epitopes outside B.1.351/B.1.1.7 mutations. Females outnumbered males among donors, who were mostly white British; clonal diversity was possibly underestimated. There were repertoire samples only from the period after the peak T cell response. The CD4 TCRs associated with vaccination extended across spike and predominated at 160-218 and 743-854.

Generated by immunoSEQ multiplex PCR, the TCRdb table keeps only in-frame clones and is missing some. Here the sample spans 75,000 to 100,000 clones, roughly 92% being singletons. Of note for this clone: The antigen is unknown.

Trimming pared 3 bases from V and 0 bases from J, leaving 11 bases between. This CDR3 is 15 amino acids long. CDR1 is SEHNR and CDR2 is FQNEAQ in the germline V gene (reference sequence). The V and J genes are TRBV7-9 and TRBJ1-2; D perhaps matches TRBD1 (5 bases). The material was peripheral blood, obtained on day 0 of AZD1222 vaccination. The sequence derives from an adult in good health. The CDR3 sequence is CASSFRQTTNYGYTF. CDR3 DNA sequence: TGTGCCAGCAGCTTTAGACAGACAACTAACTATGGCTACACCTTC.